The present TCR beta chain was sequenced within a study of CD8 T cells in ankylosing spondylitis. TCR beta libraries were made by quantitative 5'-RACE with molecular barcodes. TCRdb reanalysed the 5' RACE reads using MiXCR and keeps one entry per CDR3 protein. This sample has 350,000 or so distinct CDR3 sequences, with less than 10% found just once. This clonotype came up a few times. Its antigen is unknown. Trimming stripped 2 bases from V and 0 bases from J, with 10 bases between. Germline CDR1 is SGHTA and CDR2 is FQGNSA. The CDR3 loop spans 15 amino acids. Points from the study as a whole: What seemed typical of ankylosing spondylitis blood was a TCR beta motif built from 8 or 9 highly homologous variants.

Sequencing was done on a sample of blood, either unsorted or a sorted T cell fraction (not recorded which). This chain uses TRBV7-2 with TRBJ1-1; D remains unclear. The clonotype comes from a male donor with ankylosing spondylitis. Written as DNA, the CDR3 is TGTGCCAGCAGCTTATTACGCAGCCTGAACACTGAAGCTTTCTTT. Its translation is CASSLLRSLNTEAFF.